The next 8 T cell receptor beta chains were all read from a single sample in a study of cytomegalovirus exposure and HLA in healthy donors. The PCR contained 60 Vbeta and 13 Jbeta primers. Clones were read by immunoSEQ multiplex PCR, and TCRdb kept only the in-frame ones, dropping some. The table lists under 140,000 clones, 86% of them singletons. The sample taken for sequencing was PBMCs. These TCRs come from a man between 35 and 55 years old in good health and CMV-seronegative.

The chain uses TRBV5-1 and TRBJ1-1; D gene unclear. CDR1 and CDR2 from the germline V gene are SGHRS and YFSETQ. This CDR3 is 12 amino acids long. Trimming left V 3 bases short and J 1 base short, with 4 bases between. The CDR3 region has the DNA TGCGCCAGCAGCTCTAAGAACACTGAAGCTTTCTTT. Protein sequence: CASSSKNTEAFF.

This chain links TRBV30 with TRBJ1-4, with D possibly being TRBD1 (5 bases). The V gene's germline CDR1 is GTSNPN and CDR2 SVGIG (reference sequence). This CDR3 contains 13 residues. Trimming pared 3 bases from V and 8 bases from J, leaving 13 bases between. The CDR3 DNA sequence: TGTGCCTGGAGCTCCTCAGGGAAGGAAAAACTGTTTTTT. Translating it yields CAWSSSGKEKLFF.

The chain carries TRBV7-3 and TRBJ2-3; 7 bases are shared with TRBD2. The length of the CDR3 is 16 residues. Per germline, CDR1 SGHTA and CDR2 FQGTGA. The ends lost 5 bases at V and 2 bases at J; junction bases unmatched: 10. The CDR3 DNA is TGTGCCAGCAGCCCACAAGGGGAGGGTCCCACAGATACGCAGTATTTT. Translation: CASSPQGEGPTDTQYF.

The chain is built from TRBV27 and TRBJ2-7, with D maybe TRBD1 (6 bases). Germline V gives CDR1 MNHEY, CDR2 SMNVEV (reference sequence). This CDR3 has 14 residues. V was cut by 2 bases and J by 7 bases, with 15 bases left in between. In DNA, the CDR3 is TGTGCCAGCAGTTTAACTCCAGGGGTGGGGGAGCAGTACTTC. Amino acid sequence: CASSLTPGVGEQYF.

The chain is built from TRBV9 and TRBJ2-7; weak D call: TRBD1 (6 bases). Germline V gene sequence: CDR1 SGDLS, CDR2 YYNGEE. The CDR3 spans 13 residues. Trimming pared 0 bases from V and 6 bases from J, leaving 10 bases between. The CDR3, as DNA: TGTGCCAGCAGCGTAGCGGTCAGGGGCGAGCAGTACTTC. It yields the protein CASSVAVRGEQYF.

The J gene is TRBJ1-1, the V gene TRBV7-2; the match to TRBD1 covers 8 bases. Germline V gene data show CDR1 as SGHTA and CDR2 as FQGNSA. Losses at the gene ends were 1 base for V and 3 bases for J; bases not matched to a gene: 7. The CDR3 spans 16 residues. CDR3 DNA: TGTGCCAGCAGCTTAGGTCCCATGACAGGGGACACTGAAGCTTTCTTT. This sequence encodes CASSLGPMTGDTEAFF.

The CDR3 DNA reads TGTGCCAGCAGTAGGAAAGGACTTAACACTGAAGCTTTCTTT. Translating gives CASSRKGLNTEAFF. The V call is TRBV6-5, the J call TRBJ1-1; D remains unclear. The ends were cut back, 5 bases at V and 2 bases at J, with 12 bases in the middle. Germline V gives CDR1 MNHEY, CDR2 SVGAGI. The CDR3 has 14 residues.

This chain connects TRBV5-1 to TRBJ1-6, with 9 bases lining up with TRBD1. The CDR3 is 16 amino acids. The germline gives CDR1 SGHRS, CDR2 YFSETQ. The V gene end was trimmed by 2 bases and the J gene end by 6 bases; junction bases not matched to a gene: 6. CDR3 nucleotide sequence: TGCGCCAGCAGCTTAACAGGGGGCGCAGGTAATTCACCCCTCCACTTT. Encoded protein: CASSLTGGAGNSPLHF.